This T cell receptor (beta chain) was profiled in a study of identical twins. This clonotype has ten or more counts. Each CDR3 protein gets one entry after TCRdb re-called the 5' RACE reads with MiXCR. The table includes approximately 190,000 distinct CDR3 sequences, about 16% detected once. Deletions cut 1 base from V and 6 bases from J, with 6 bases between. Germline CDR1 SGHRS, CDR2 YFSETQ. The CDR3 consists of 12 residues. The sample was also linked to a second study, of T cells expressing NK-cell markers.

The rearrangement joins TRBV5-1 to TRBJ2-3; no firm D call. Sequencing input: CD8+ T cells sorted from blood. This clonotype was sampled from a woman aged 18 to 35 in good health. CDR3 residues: CASSLYGDTQYF. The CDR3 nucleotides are TGCGCCAGCAGCTTGTACGGGGATACGCAGTATTTT.